The following is a T cell receptor beta chain sequence with its context. There are many counts of this clonotype. The antigen it recognizes is unknown. One base away there is no much larger clone; base qualities are not given. Only healthy Caucasian donors were included. The study also sequenced three unrelated non-twin adults: a male aged 18 to 29, a male aged 50 to 59 and a female aged 50 to 59. Using Miltenyi CD45RO+ enrichment and human naive T-cell isolation kits, memory (CD45RO+) and naive T cells were isolated from PBMC. The library was generated by 5' RACE. The sample was run on an Illumina HiSeq 2000. A universal primer binding site was introduced by template switching, and a unique molecular identifier was present in the final cDNA, enabling accurate counting of TCR cDNA molecules. First-strand cDNA for TCR alpha and beta chains was synthesized from specific primers in the conserved constant-segment region. To control for contamination, each cDNA library was double barcoded with a SMART-Mk sample barcode plus Illumina barcodes. Two successive PCR steps introduced TruSeq adapter sequences along with Illumina sample barcodes. TCR alpha and beta cDNA libraries were sequenced on the Illumina HiSeq platform with custom primers. In the authors' own workflow: Raw reads were processed with MiGEC to extract unique molecular identifiers, and MiXCR was used to determine CDR3 positions. For each individual, recombination models were inferred using an EM algorithm with the repgenHMM and IGoR tools. The analysis of shared clonotypes was done with the tcR package in R, with sharing normalized by the product of cloneset sizes. Out-of-frame nonproductive sequences were analyzed to study raw recombination free of thymic and clonal selection effects. TCRdb cleaned the public reads at Q25 with fastp, built clones with MiXCR and kept in-frame beta chains. Each record represents a unique CDR3 protein, reported with the most common genes and DNA among its rows. The V and J calls here are based on TCRdb, not the publication. The sample table lists about 690,000 distinct CDR3 sequences, around 6% of them with a count of one. The ten largest clonotypes hold about 1.8% of the sample.

This entry comes from a study of identical twins (dated by TCRdb to the mid-2010s). For context, the study as a whole: To test whether fetal clonotypes persist, this study deep-sequenced TCR alpha and beta repertoires from monozygotic twins, from unrelated adults of various ages, and from cord blood. Replicate twin experiments were performed at different times using different library preparation protocols to rule out contamination. Overall results and qualifications from the work: In monozygotic twins, out-of-frame TCR alpha sharing was systematically underestimated by recombination models, although the models agreed with sharing between unrelated individuals. Because the same donors could not be followed over many years, the conclusions depended on cross-sectional statistical analysis. Compared with coincidental sharing between unrelated individuals, out-of-frame TCR alpha sequences shared between twins had an excess of sequences with low generation probability. Invariant T cells such as MAIT and iNKT could partly confound zero-insertion analyses, although diverse VJ usage argued against such confounding for most clonotypes. Abundant cord blood beta clonotypes had fewer insertions, young adult naive repertoires showed a similar but weaker trend, and memory repertoires showed no such trend. In beta out-of-frame sequences, excess twin sharing was weaker, because having fewer shared sequences lowered the signal-to-noise ratio.

CDR3 length: 15 amino acids, cysteine to phenylalanine. Only the CDR3 DNA is retained, 45 bases long and in frame from the first base. The germline V gene yields SGHRS for CDR1 and YFSETQ for CDR2. The junction shows trimming of 2 bases on V and 3 bases on J, and the gene matches do not reach 4 bases of it. Sequencing was done on a sample of naive T cells sorted from blood. What the cell subset or site label conveys for this sample: cells isolated with a human naive T-cell isolation kit. This clonotype was obtained from a man younger than 30 in good health. The sequence links TRBV5-1 to TRBJ2-1; 8 central bases correspond to TRBD1. The nucleotide sequence is given as TGCGCCAGCAGCTTTTACAGGGGGGTCTACAATGAGCAGTTCTTC. Translated, it reads CASSFYRGVYNEQFF.